The 7 T cell receptor beta chains presented below share a single source sample, sequenced in a study of shared clonotypes between healthy human individuals. Some clones are missing from TCRdb's copy, which holds only in-frame ones; the method was immunoSEQ multiplex PCR. Among more than 2,000,000 clones listed, more than 80% were seen once. Sequencing input: naive CD4+ T cells from PBMCs. Subset in this sample: CD45RA+ positively selected. These receptors were obtained from a man aged 18 to 29 in good health. Some clones in this sample may be carry-over from other donors' samples.

This chain joins TRBV5-4 and TRBJ1-1, with unresolved D. CDR3 length: 15 residues. Per germline, CDR1 SGHNT and CDR2 YYREEE (reference sequence). Between the trimmed V and J ends, which lost 4 bases and 1 base, there was a span of 14 bases. This CDR3 reads CASSQVLQTNTEAFF. CDR3 bases: TGTGCCAGCAGCCAAGTCTTACAGACGAACACTGAAGCTTTCTTT.

This clone was recorded once. The chain is built from TRBV27 and TRBJ2-7; D is ambiguous. This CDR3 contains 14 residues. The germline CDR1 and CDR2 sequences are MNHEY and SMNVEV (reference sequence). V was clipped by 2 bases and J by 5 bases, with 13 bases between them. The CDR3 DNA reads TGTGCCAGCAGTTTAAGAGACGGGCAGGACGAGCAGTACTTC. Protein product: CASSLRDGQDEQYF.

The chain links TRBV18 to TRBJ2-6; D may correspond to TRBD1 or TRBD2 (5 bases each). Trimming took off 3 bases at V and 4 bases at J, with 13 bases between the two ends. The CDR3 is 16 amino acids. Per the germline V gene, CDR1 is KGHSH and CDR2 is LQKENI. The CDR3, as DNA: TGTGCCAGCTCACCGAGGTCGGGGCTCGGGGCCAACGTCCTGACTTTC. The encoded protein is CASSPRSGLGANVLTF.

The CDR3: CASSSFSHQETQYF. CDR3 nucleotide sequence: TGTGCCAGCAGCTCCTTTAGCCACCAAGAGACCCAGTACTTC. The V and J genes are TRBV7-2 and TRBJ2-5; D is unresolved. The ends were cut back, 4 bases at V and 0 bases at J, with 9 bases in the middle. The CDR3 totals 14 residues. Germline V gives CDR1 SGHTA, CDR2 FQGNSA.

The chain combines TRBV11-3 with TRBJ1-3; D is undetermined. This CDR3 is built from 13 residues. The V gene lost 3 bases and the J gene lost 3 bases, with 6 bases spanning the gap. In germline, CDR1 is SGHNT, CDR2 YENEEA. The CDR3 spells CASSLRNGNTIYF. The DNA of the CDR3 is TGTGCCAGCAGCTTGAGAAATGGAAACACCATATATTTT.

CDR3 residues: CASSLAGLYQETQYF. The CDR3 nucleotides are TGCGCCAGCAGCTTGGCCGGACTGTACCAAGAGACCCAGTACTTC. V and J are TRBV5-1 and TRBJ2-5; a possible D gene is TRBD2 (5 bases). V was cut by 0 bases and J by 0 bases, with 9 bases left in between. The germline V gene encodes CDR1 SGHRS and CDR2 YFSETQ. CDR3 length: 15 residues.

The CDR3 spells CAWWRGETYEQYF. CDR3 DNA: TGTGCCTGGTGGAGGGGCGAGACCTACGAGCAGTACTTC. The chain employs TRBV30 and TRBJ2-7; maybe TRBD2 (6 bases). CDR3 size: 13 residues. V lost 5 bases to trimming and J lost 2 bases, with 13 bases between them. Looked up from germline, CDR1 is GTSNPN and CDR2 is SVGIG (reference sequence). Supplemented by reference TRBV30 and TRBJ2-7, the full variable domain reads SQTIHQWPATLVQPVGSPLSLECTVEGTSNPNLYWYRQAAGRGLQLLFYSVGIGQISSEVPQNLSASRPQDRQFILSSKKLLLSDSGFYLCAWWRGETYEQYFGPGTRLTVT.